One sample yielded the 12 T cell receptor beta chains listed below, sequenced in a study of tumor-infiltrating lymphocytes in primary liver carcinoma. Co-extraction of both nucleic acids (RNA and DNA) used roughly 19-33 mg of unsorted bulk tissue. A primer in the constant region served to generate TCR beta cDNA from 500 ng of total RNA. Slightly modified ARM-PCR, run as three nested multiplex PCR rounds, produced the TCR beta libraries. In the first two PCR rounds, TRBV1-TRBV30 forward primers were paired with a C-beta reverse primer, and each round lasted about 9 cycles. One entry per CDR3 protein results from TCRdb running MiXCR on the multiplex PCR reads. The data show 100,000 or so distinct CDR3 sequences, around two thirds seen once. What was sequenced was liver tumor tissue from sampling region 5. Subset defined: tumor region T5, tumor centre. The receptors were gathered from a woman aged 55-69 years with primary liver carcinoma and hepatitis B virus infection.

With regard to this clonotype: The junction departs from germline at one end; a sequencing error may be responsible. This chain uses TRBV6-5 with TRBJ2-1, with TRBD2 matching 8 bases. The CDR3 length is 18 residues. CDR1 and CDR2 from the germline V gene are MNHEY and SVGAGI. The CDR3 reads CASSYGRGISGKVNEQFF. As DNA, the CDR3 is TGTGCCAGCAGTTATGGGAGGGGAATTAGCGGGAAGGTTAATGAACAGTTCTTC.

The chain carries TRBV5-1 and TRBJ1-6, with 8 bases aligning to TRBD1. The CDR3 has 15 residues. V lost 1 base to trimming and J lost 12 bases; unmatched junction nucleotides: 9. Per germline, CDR1 SGHRS and CDR2 YFSETQ. CDR3 sequence (DNA): TGCGCCAGCAGCTTGAAGACAGGGGACTTTTTACCCCTCCACTTT. Translation: CASSLKTGDFLPLHF.

On this clonotype itself: The junction departs from germline at one end; a sequencing error may be responsible. The chain carries TRBV6-1 and TRBJ1-2; no clear D. The CDR3 sequence is 15 residues long. Germline V gene sequence: CDR1 MNHNS, CDR2 SASEGT. This CDR3 reads CASSEGSWRTYGCTF. The CDR3 DNA reads as TGTGCCAGCAGTGAAGGCTCCTGGAGAACGTATGGCTGCACCTTC.

In regard to this clonotype: The junction does not match germline at one end; this may be a read error. V is TRBV5-1 and J is TRBJ2-1, with D tentatively TRBD1 (5 bases). The CDR3 runs 12 residues. The germline V gene has CDR1 SGHRS and CDR2 YFSETQ. The CDR3 DNA reads TGCGTCAGCAGCTTGAACGGGCCCGAAGGGGTCTTC. This gives the protein CVSSLNGPEGVF.

About this clonotype: The junction does not match germline at one end; this may be a read error. The chain recombines TRBV6-1 with TRBJ2-5; 14 bases fit TRBD2. The CDR3 is 16 amino acids. The germline V gene encodes CDR1 MNHNS and CDR2 SASEGT. The DNA of the CDR3 is TGTGCCAGCAGTAGCCCAAGACTAGCGGGAGGGAGGGCCCAGTATTTC. It specifies CASSSPRLAGGRAQYF.

Regarding this clonotype: The CDR3 does not close with the conserved phenylalanine or tryptophan, likely indicating a read error. V usage is TRBV4-2 and J usage is TRBJ2-7; tentatively, D is TRBD1 or TRBD2 (6 bases each). This CDR3 spans 15 amino acids. Germline CDR1 is LGHNA and CDR2 is YNFKEQ. This chain's CDR3 is CASSHPGGGGKEQYL. The CDR3 coding sequence is TGCGCCAGCAGCCATCCTGGAGGAGGGGGGAAAGAGCAGTACCTC.

As regards this clonotype: A junction boundary mismatches the germline segment, possibly from a read error. This rearrangement joins TRBV11-2 to TRBJ2-3, with TRBD1 matching 9 bases. The CDR3 extends over 13 amino acids. The V gene's germline CDR1 is SGHAT and CDR2 FQNNGV. The CDR3: CVSRGQGPDTQYF. The CDR3 nucleotides are TGTGTCAGCAGGGGACAGGGCCCAGATACACAGTATTTT.

This clonotype was counted ten times or more. The chain uses TRBV6-2 or TRBV6-3 and TRBJ1-3, with 7 bases fitting TRBD1. This CDR3 contains 16 residues. Germline V gene sequence: CDR1 MNHEY, CDR2 SVGEGT. After removal of 5 bases from V and 0 bases from J, the junction contained 7 bases not matched to a gene. DNA for the CDR3: TGTGCCAGCAGTAACCCGGGACAGCACTCTGGAAACACCATATATTTT. It translates to CASSNPGQHSGNTIYF.

For this clonotype: The conserved closing phenylalanine or tryptophan is absent in this CDR3, likely reflecting a read error. The chain has TRBV11-1 and TRBJ1-2, with a tentative D call TRBD1 (6 bases). Germline CDR1 is SGHAT and CDR2 is FQDESV (reference sequence). The CDR3 is 14 amino acids. Between the trimmed V and J ends, which lost 5 bases and 4 bases, there was a span of 14 bases. The CDR3 protein is CASSLMDSIYGYTL. CDR3 coding DNA: TGTGCCAGCAGCCTCATGGACAGCATCTATGGCTACACCTTG.

A remark on this clonotype: The CDR3 ends on some other residue instead of the conserved phenylalanine or tryptophan, so this is likely a read error. This chain joins TRBV4-2 and TRBJ1-2; D remains ambiguous. The CDR3 is 15 amino acids. Germline CDR1 LGHNA, CDR2 YNFKEQ. DNA for the CDR3: TGTGCCAGCAACCAAGATCTGTTGGAGTACTATGGCTACACCCTC. Its protein product is CASNQDLLEYYGYTL.

The J gene is TRBJ1-2, the V gene TRBV28, with no clear D. Germline V CDR1 and CDR2: MDHEN, SYDVKM. V gave up 8 bases and J gave up 6 bases, with 13 bases separating them. CDR3 length: 12 residues. The DNA of the CDR3 is TGTGCCAGCTCTCCTTTGAGCCATGGCTACACCTTC. Translated, it gives CASSPLSHGYTF.

Of note for this clonotype: A read error may produce the germline difference seen at one junction end. The chain recombines TRBV4-1 with TRBJ1-5; D is uncertain. CDR3 length: 16 amino acids. Germline lookup yields CDR1 MGHRA and CDR2 YSYEKL. The CDR3 loop reads CASSQWPEPFNQHQHF. CDR3 nucleotides: TGCGCCAGCAGCCAATGGCCAGAGCCATTCAATCAGCACCAGCATTTT.